The rows below give T cell receptor beta chains drawn from one sample of a study of CD8 T cells in ankylosing spondylitis. MiXCR, run by TCRdb on the 5' RACE reads, gives a single entry per CDR3 protein. The repertoire has almost 400,000 distinct CDR3 sequences, 20% to 25% of them found once; the top ten carry roughly 16%. Input material: blood, either unsorted or a sorted T cell fraction (not recorded which). Receptors originate from a male donor with ankylosing spondylitis. Each CDR3 is given with its conserved first and last residue. D genes are given only for firm matches. A clone size is listed for some rows: how often the clone was seen (once, few, many), or a class if it is expanded.

>-|TRBD2|TRBJ2-5|TRBV7-9
CASSLDWREDQETQYF
TGTGCCAGCAGCTTAGATTGGCGGGAGGACCAAGAGACCCAGTACTTC
>-|TRBD1|TRBJ1-4|TRBV12-3/TRBV12-4
CASSPTGAFEKLFF
TGTGCCAGCAGTCCGACAGGGGCTTTTGAAAAACTGTTTTTT
>many|-|TRBJ1-1|TRBV29-1
CSVGREGTEAFF
TGCAGCGTAGGCAGGGAGGGCACTGAAGCTTTCTTT
>-|-|TRBJ1-4|TRBV14
CASSAIGEKLFF
TGTGCCAGCAGCGCTATAGGCGAAAAACTGTTTTTT
>few|TRBD2|TRBJ2-1|TRBV20-1
CSARSPGLADNEQFF
TGCAGTGCTAGATCGCCGGGACTAGCGGACAATGAGCAGTTCTTC
>-|-|TRBJ2-7|TRBV9
CASSARQYEQYF
TGTGCCAGCAGCGCCCGACAGTACGAGCAGTACTTC
>-|-|TRBJ2-3|TRBV29-1
CSALRHSTDTQYF
TGCAGCGCCTTGCGGCATAGCACAGATACGCAGTATTTT
>few|-|TRBJ1-1|TRBV5-1
CASSLGGAPTEAFF
TGCGCCAGCAGCTTGGGGGGAGCGCCCACTGAAGCTTTCTTT
>-|TRBD2|TRBJ2-3|TRBV2
CASTRLAGVTDTQYF
TGTGCCAGCACCCGACTAGCGGGAGTCACAGATACGCAGTATTTT
>-|TRBD2|TRBJ2-2|TRBV5-1
CASSLIAGAGVGELFF
TGCGCCAGCAGCTTAATAGCGGGAGCTGGGGTCGGGGAGCTGTTTTTT
>-|TRBD1|TRBJ1-1|TRBV28
CASSDRVPNTEAFF
TGTGCCAGCAGTGACAGGGTCCCGAACACTGAAGCTTTCTTT
>-|-|TRBJ2-1|TRBV14
CASSQESNREQFF
TGTGCCAGCAGCCAAGAGTCAAACAGGGAGCAGTTCTTC
>-|-|TRBJ1-4|TRBV5-1
CASSAPEGDEKLFF
TGCGCCAGCAGCGCCCCAGAGGGGGATGAAAAACTGTTTTTT
>few|-|TRBJ2-7|TRBV28
CASSTRVIGGQYF
TGTGCCAGCTCGACCAGAGTCATAGGAGGGCAGTACTTC
>few|TRBD1|TRBJ1-2|TRBV20-1
CSAILNRGYYGYTF
TGCAGTGCTATCCTAAACAGGGGGTACTATGGCTACACCTTC
>-|TRBD2|TRBJ2-1|TRBV5-1
CASSPLAGYYNEQFF
TGCGCCAGCAGCCCACTAGCGGGTTACTACAATGAGCAGTTCTTC
>-|-|TRBJ2-5|TRBV28
CASSFQTSRSETQYF
TGTGCCAGCAGTTTCCAGACTAGTAGGTCGGAGACCCAGTACTTC
>-|TRBD1|TRBJ2-7|TRBV20-1
CSARDWQGAGYEQYF
TGCAGTGCTAGAGATTGGCAGGGGGCGGGCTACGAGCAGTACTTC
>-|-|TRBJ2-3|TRBV28
CASSLQPRRFTDTQYF
TGTGCCAGCAGTTTACAGCCCCGGAGATTCACAGATACGCAGTATTTT
>-|TRBD2|TRBJ2-3|TRBV20-1
CSARVKLAGDSDTQYF
TGCAGTGCTAGAGTTAAGCTAGCGGGAGACTCAGATACGCAGTATTTT
>many|-|TRBJ1-2|TRBV12-3/TRBV12-4
CASTEGYGYTF
TGTGCCAGCACCGAGGGGTATGGCTACACCTTC
>-|-|TRBJ2-3|TRBV12-3/TRBV12-4
CASLSTDTQYF
TGTGCCAGCCTAAGCACAGATACGCAGTATTTT
>many|-|TRBJ2-1|TRBV6-5
CASSYGSSASFYEQFF
TGTGCCAGCAGTTACGGTTCGAGCGCTTCTTTCTATGAGCAGTTCTTC
>few|-|TRBJ1-3|TRBV11-3
CASSSRSRRSGNTIYF
TGTGCCAGCAGCTCCCGGTCCAGGAGGTCTGGAAACACCATATATTTT
>many|-|TRBJ2-1|TRBV11-3
CASSLARYNEQFF
TGTGCCAGCAGCTTAGCCAGGTACAATGAGCAGTTCTTC
>few|-|TRBJ1-1|TRBV18
CASSPNLDSNTEAFF
TGTGCCAGCTCACCCAATCTTGACAGCAACACTGAAGCTTTCTTT
>-|-|TRBJ2-3|TRBV27
CASSALLGPAGDTQYF
TGTGCCAGCAGTGCCCTCCTCGGGCCCGCTGGGGATACGCAGTATTTT
>-|-|TRBJ1-2|TRBV14
CASSQAFWDKDGANYGYTF
TGTGCCAGCAGCCAAGCGTTTTGGGACAAGGATGGCGCTAACTATGGCTACACCTTC
>-|-|TRBJ1-1|TRBV10-3
CAISDSPGRSNTEAFF
TGTGCCATCAGTGATTCCCCGGGACGGTCGAACACTGAAGCTTTCTTT
>-|-|TRBJ1-5|TRBV15
CATSPRGGRYQPQHF
TGTGCCACCAGCCCGAGGGGGGGAAGGTATCAGCCCCAGCATTTT
>-|-|TRBJ2-6|TRBV5-4
CASSHWDGYSGANVLTF
TGTGCCAGCAGCCACTGGGACGGCTACTCTGGGGCCAACGTCCTGACTTTC
>-|-|TRBJ2-2|TRBV10-3
CAITPRAGPSRNTGELFF
TGTGCCATCACTCCCCGGGCAGGGCCAAGCAGGAACACCGGGGAGCTGTTTTTT
>-|-|TRBJ2-3|TRBV29-1
CSVPITSDTQYF
TGCAGCGTCCCCATTACATCGGATACGCAGTATTTT
>-|TRBD2|TRBJ2-3|TRBV18
CASSRGLAGRTDTQYF
TGTGCCAGCTCACGAGGACTAGCGGGGCGCACAGATACGCAGTATTTT
>few|TRBD1|TRBJ1-1|TRBV29-1
CSVQGAMNTEAFF
TGCAGCGTTCAGGGGGCCATGAACACTGAAGCTTTCTTT
>-|-|TRBJ1-3|TRBV13
CASSARVSGNTIYF
TGTGCCAGCAGCGCCCGCGTTTCTGGAAACACCATATATTTT
>few|-|TRBJ2-5|TRBV14
CASSHLAVGETQYF
TGTGCCAGCAGCCACCTGGCGGTGGGAGAGACCCAGTACTTC
>many|-|TRBJ1-1|TRBV29-1
CSVNRDWTEAFF
TGCAGCGTTAACAGGGATTGGACTGAAGCTTTCTTT
>many|-|TRBJ2-7|TRBV5-1
CASSSSYEQYF
TGTGCCAGCAGCTCCTCCTACGAGCAGTACTTC
>-|-|TRBJ2-3|TRBV24-1
CATSDPLSGGPDTQYF
TGTGCCACCAGTGACCCCCTTTCCGGGGGGCCAGATACGCAGTATTTT
>-|TRBD2|TRBJ2-2|TRBV5-1
CASSWTSGSNTGELFF
TGCGCCAGCAGCTGGACTAGCGGGTCCAACACCGGGGAGCTGTTTTTT
>many|-|TRBJ2-2|TRBV7-9
CASSLLEIGYGELFF
TGTGCCAGCAGCTTATTAGAAATCGGATACGGGGAGCTGTTTTTT